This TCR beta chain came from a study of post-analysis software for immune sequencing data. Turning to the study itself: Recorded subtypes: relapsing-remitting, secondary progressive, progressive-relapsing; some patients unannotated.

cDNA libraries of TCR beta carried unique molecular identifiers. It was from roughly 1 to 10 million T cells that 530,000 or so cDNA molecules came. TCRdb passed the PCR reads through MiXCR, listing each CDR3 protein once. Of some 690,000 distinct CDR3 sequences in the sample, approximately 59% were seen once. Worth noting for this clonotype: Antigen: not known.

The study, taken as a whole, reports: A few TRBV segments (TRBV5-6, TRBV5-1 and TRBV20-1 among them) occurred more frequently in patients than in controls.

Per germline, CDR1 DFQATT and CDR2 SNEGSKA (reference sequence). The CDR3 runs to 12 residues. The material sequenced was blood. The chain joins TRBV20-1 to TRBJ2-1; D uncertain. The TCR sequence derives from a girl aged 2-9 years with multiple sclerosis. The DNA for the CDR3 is TGCACCGTAGCCGCCAAAGGTCATGAGCAGTTCTTC. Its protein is CTVAAKGHEQFF.